The 22 T cell receptor beta chains reported below all come from one sample, sequenced in a study of response to subunit inactivated influenza vaccine. TCRdb re-called the RT-PCR reads through MiXCR, storing one row per CDR3 protein. The sample carries 500,000 or so distinct CDR3 sequences, 16% recorded once. The material sequenced was CD4+ T cells sorted from PBMCs, taken roughly 24 months after vaccination. Receptor source: a man between 50 and 75 years old who received an inactivated influenza vaccine.

The chain has TRBV2 and TRBJ2-3; D not resolved. Trimming left V 2 bases short and J 12 bases short, with 15 bases between. This CDR3 region has 13 residues. Germline V CDR1 and CDR2: SNHLY, FYNNEI. CDR3 coding DNA: TGTGCCAGCAGTGAACGGATCGGCCTTTTTCAGTATTTT. Translation: CASSERIGLFQYF.

The gene calls are TRBV10-1 and TRBJ2-2; TRBD2 aligns across 8 bases. Germline values: CDR1 WNHNN, CDR2 SYGVQD (reference sequence). V was clipped by 2 bases and J by 3 bases; unmatched bases: 2. CDR3 length equals 15 residues. CDR3 nucleotide sequence: TGCGCCAGCAGTGAGCGGCGGGGGGACACCGGGGAGCTGTTTTTT. Amino acids: CASSERRGDTGELFF.

There are a few counts of this clonotype. The chain carries TRBV7-9 and TRBJ2-1, with TRBD1 identical over 9 bases. V was clipped by 5 bases and J by 1 base; unmatched bases: 6. Germline V CDR1 and CDR2: SEHNR, FQNEAQ (reference sequence). The CDR3 extends over 16 amino acids. CDR3 sequence (DNA): TGTGCCAGCAGCAAAACAGGGGGCGGGTCCTACAATGAGCAGTTCTTC. It is translated as CASSKTGGGSYNEQFF.

The V and J genes are TRBV4-2 and TRBJ2-1; possibly TRBD2 for D (6 bases). Per germline, CDR1 LGHNA and CDR2 YNFKEQ. The length of the CDR3 is 16 residues. Trimming took off 1 base at V and 6 bases at J, with 16 bases between the two ends. This chain's CDR3 is CASSQATSKVSNEQFF. The CDR3 bases are TGTGCCAGCAGCCAAGCAACTAGCAAGGTGAGCAATGAGCAGTTCTTC.

This clonotype was counted a few times. The genes are TRBV7-9 and TRBJ2-3; the D is unclear. CDR1 SEHNR and CDR2 FQNEAQ come from the germline V gene (reference sequence). Trimming stripped 5 bases from V and 2 bases from J, with 17 bases between. The CDR3 sequence is 16 residues long. Here the CDR3 DNA reads TGTGCCAGCAGCCCACCGCTGGATCTACCCACAGATACGCAGTATTTT. Its protein product is CASSPPLDLPTDTQYF.

This clonotype has a handful of counts. CDR3 in amino acids: CAIRRTGEGYTF. CDR3 in DNA: TGTGCCATCAGGAGGACAGGGGAGGGCTACACCTTC. The chain links TRBV10-3 to TRBJ1-2; 9 nucleotides agree with TRBD1. CDR1 ENHRY and CDR2 SYGVKD come from the germline V gene. After removal of 6 bases from V and 8 bases from J, the junction contained 4 bases not matched to a gene. CDR3 length: 12 residues.

The rearrangement joins TRBV20-1 to TRBJ2-1, with D perhaps assigned TRBD1 or TRBD2 (5 bases each). V lost 5 bases and J lost 1, with 15 bases in between. The CDR3 spans 15 residues. Germline V lookup: CDR1 DFQATT, CDR2 SNEGSKA (reference sequence). The CDR3 region is CSAGPGTGSYNEQFF. The CDR3 DNA follows: TGCAGTGCTGGGCCGGGGACGGGATCCTACAATGAGCAGTTCTTC.

This sequence joins TRBV4-3 and TRBJ1-1; D call uncertain. The V and J ends lost 0 bases and 3 bases respectively, with 5 bases between them. The CDR3 consists of 13 residues. Germline V gives CDR1 LGHNA, CDR2 YSLEER. This CDR3 reads CASSQDPYTEAFF. In nucleotides, the CDR3 is TGCGCCAGCAGCCAAGATCCCTACACTGAAGCTTTCTTT.

This clonotype has only a few counts. The chain uses TRBV15 and TRBJ2-2; 7 positions agree with TRBD1. Germline V gene data show CDR1 as LNHNV and CDR2 as YYDKDF (reference sequence). The ends lost 5 bases at V and 1 base at J; junction bases unmatched: 7. This CDR3 region has 16 residues. The CDR3 DNA is TGTGCCACCAGCCCCCGGGACAGAGAGAACACCGGGGAGCTGTTTTTT. Its protein is CATSPRDRENTGELFF.

Many counts were recorded for this clonotype. The rearrangement links TRBV5-1 to TRBJ2-3; the D gene could be TRBD1 or TRBD2 (5 bases each). Trimming took 0 bases from V and 3 from J, leaving 11 bases between them. Per germline, CDR1 SGHRS and CDR2 YFSETQ. This CDR3 is 15 amino acids long. The CDR3 protein is CASSLGTGQTDTQYF. Here the CDR3 DNA reads TGCGCCAGCAGCTTGGGAACGGGGCAGACAGATACGCAGTATTTT. Together with reference TRBV5-1 and TRBJ2-3, the CDR3 gives the full variable domain: KAGVTQTPRYLIKTRGQQVTLSCSPISGHRSVSWYQQTPGQGLQFLFEYFSETQRNKGNFPGRFSGRQFSNSRSEMNVSTLELGDSALYLCASSLGTGQTDTQYFGPGTRLTVL.

This clonotype was picked up many times. The DNA for the CDR3 is TGTGCCACCAGTGATTTGAACAATGAGCAGTTCTTC. This encodes CATSDLNNEQFF. V usage is TRBV24-1 and J usage is TRBJ2-1; D uncertain. The CDR3 has 12 residues. Trimming removed 0 bases from V and 5 bases from J, with 1 base in between. CDR1 is KGHDR and CDR2 is SFDVKD in the germline V gene.

As for this clonotype: A single base separates this from a much larger clone, so it may be a read error. The chain recombines TRBV6-6 with TRBJ2-7; D call uncertain. Germline values: CDR1 MNHNY, CDR2 SVGAGI (reference sequence). Trimming left V 2 bases short and J 2 bases short, with 4 bases between. The CDR3 totals 12 residues. The CDR3 spells CASSYGTYEQYF. The CDR3 DNA follows: TGTGCCAGCAGTTACGGGACCTACGAGCAGTACTTC.

The chain joins TRBV7-2 to TRBJ2-1; perhaps TRBD2 as D (5 bases). Trimming left V 4 bases short and J 2 bases short, with 12 bases between. The CDR3 loop spans 15 amino acids. Germline assignment: CDR1 SGHTA and CDR2 FQGNSA. This CDR3 is CASSYYWGAYNEQFF. In DNA form, the CDR3 reads TGTGCCAGCAGCTACTACTGGGGAGCCTACAATGAGCAGTTCTTC. Using reference TRBV7-2 and TRBJ2-1 for the parts outside the CDR3, the full variable domain is GAGVSQSPSNKVTEKGKDVELRCDPISGHTALYWYRQSLGQGLEFLIYFQGNSAPDKSGLPSDRFSAERTGGSVSTLTIQRTQQEDSAVYLCASSYYWGAYNEQFFGPGTRLTVL.

This clonotype was detected only a few times. The chain combines TRBV5-1 with TRBJ2-1; TRBD2 is a possible D gene (6 bases). This CDR3 is built from 15 residues. Germline V CDR1 and CDR2: SGHRS, YFSETQ. V gave up 1 base and J gave up 5 bases, with 13 bases separating them. The CDR3 DNA follows: TGCGCCAGCAGCTTGCCTCTAGCGCCTAACAATGAGCAGTTCTTC. Protein: CASSLPLAPNNEQFF.

In its sample, this clonotype was seen a few times. This chain links TRBV10-3 with TRBJ2-7; 11 bases fit TRBD1. J lost 6 bases, V lost 4 bases, and 8 bases had no gene match. CDR3 length: 15 amino acids. Germline assignment: CDR1 ENHRY and CDR2 SYGVKD. The CDR3 region is CAISGVGQGAFEQYF. In nucleotides, the CDR3 is TGTGCCATCAGTGGGGTAGGACAGGGGGCTTTCGAGCAGTACTTC.

In its sample, this clonotype was seen a few times. CDR3 amino acids: CASSPEGPWYEQYF. The CDR3, as DNA: TGTGCCAGCAGCCCAGAGGGCCCTTGGTACGAGCAGTACTTC. The chain recombines TRBV7-8 with TRBJ2-7; the D gene is possibly TRBD2 (5 bases). Trimming left V 5 bases short and J 4 bases short, with 15 bases between. Germline CDR1 SGHVS, CDR2 FQNEAQ. CDR3 length: 14 amino acids.

This clonotype was observed a few times. The chain joins TRBV7-2 to TRBJ1-2; D may be TRBD1 (6 bases). In germline, CDR1 is SGHTA, CDR2 FQGNSA. This CDR3 comprises 14 residues. Trimming removed 1 base from V and 13 bases from J, with 19 bases in between. The CDR3 sequence: CASSLVWDKGPLTF. CDR3 coding DNA: TGTGCCAGCAGCTTAGTGTGGGACAAGGGGCCACTCACCTTC. Supplemented by reference TRBV7-2 and TRBJ1-2, the full variable domain reads GAGVSQSPSNKVTEKGKDVELRCDPISGHTALYWYRQSLGQGLEFLIYFQGNSAPDKSGLPSDRFSAERTGGSVSTLTIQRTQQEDSAVYLCASSLVWDKGPLTFGSGTRLTVV.

In this sample, this clonotype turned up a few times. CDR3 coding DNA: TGTGCCGCTCGGGGGTCGGGACAGGATATTTTCAATGAGCAGTTCTTC. Amino acids: CAARGSGQDIFNEQFF. The V and J genes are TRBV10-3 and TRBJ2-1, with 8 bases matching TRBD1. The V gene end was trimmed by 11 bases and the J gene end by 6 bases; junction bases not matched to a gene: 18. The CDR3 is 16 amino acids. Germline assignment: CDR1 ENHRY and CDR2 SYGVKD.

This clonotype was seen more than once but under ten times. The chain joins TRBV29-1 to TRBJ2-3; weak D call: TRBD2 (6 bases). V was shortened by 4 bases and J by 2 bases, with 13 bases between the two germline ends. The CDR3 is 14 amino acids. From germline, CDR1 is SQVTM and CDR2 ANQGSEA. The CDR3 sequence is CSVGLGGSTDTQYF. The CDR3 nucleotides are TGCAGCGTTGGCCTGGGGGGTTCCACAGATACGCAGTATTTT.

The chain carries TRBV20-1 and TRBJ2-7, with D hard to call. The V end lost 3 bases, the J end lost 3 bases, and 9 bases lay between the germline ends. CDR3 size: 12 residues. Looked up from germline, CDR1 is DFQATT and CDR2 is SNEGSKA (reference sequence). This chain's CDR3 is CSASQLNYEQYF. Here the CDR3 DNA reads TGCAGTGCTAGTCAACTCAACTACGAGCAGTACTTC.

The chain joins TRBV12-3 or TRBV12-4 to TRBJ2-1, with D possibly matching TRBD2 (5 bases). V was trimmed by 1 base and J by 10 bases, leaving 14 bases between them. The CDR3 totals 14 residues. The CDR3 DNA follows: TGTGCCAGCAGTTTAGACTCCCTAAAGCGGGAGCAGTTCTTC. As protein: CASSLDSLKREQFF.

This chain uses TRBV9 with TRBJ2-5; D is possibly TRBD1 (8 bases). The CDR3 length is 15 residues. V was shortened by 4 bases and J by 1 base, with 14 bases between the two germline ends. Germline CDR1 is SGDLS and CDR2 is YYNGEE. This chain's CDR3 is CASSSQGGFQETQYF. CDR3 DNA sequence: TGTGCCAGCAGCTCACAGGGGGGGTTCCAAGAGACCCAGTACTTC.